The rows below give T cell receptor beta chains drawn from one sample of a study of blood T cell repertoires in COVID-19. Assay used: immunoSEQ multiplex PCR; TCRdb lists only in-frame clones, some missing. This table has roughly 11,000 clones, 70% to 75% appearing once. Sample: peripheral blood. These receptor sequences come from a man in his fifties or sixties with COVID-19, enrolled during active disease. The CDR3 runs from the conserved cysteine through the conserved F or W. D genes are given only for firm matches. The size entry is marked missing in some rows and otherwise reads once, few, many or a size class.

D gene	V gene	clone size	J gene	CDR3 protein	CDR3 DNA
TRBD1	TRBV9	-	TRBJ1-3	CASSVGGRDRGNTIYF	TGTGCCAGCAGCGTAGGGGGCCGGGACAGAGGAAACACCATATATTTT
TRBD2	TRBV19	once	TRBJ2-3	CASLSGSTDTQYF	TGTGCCAGTCTTAGCGGGAGCACAGATACGCAGTATTTT
TRBD2	TRBV18	-	TRBJ2-5	CASSPGLRGEETQYF	TGTGCCAGCTCACCAGGGCTCCGGGGGGAAGAGACCCAGTACTTC
-	TRBV4-3	-	TRBJ1-2	CASSPRSGVNYGYTF	TGCGCCAGCAGCCCGAGGAGCGGGGTAAACTATGGCTACACCTTC
-	TRBV27	-	TRBJ2-2	CASRGLATDYGTGELFF	TGTGCCAGCCGGGGTCTAGCGACGGATTATGGCACCGGGGAGCTGTTTTTT
TRBD2	TRBV10-3	-	TRBJ2-6	CAISPGLAYRKHSGANVLTF	TGTGCCATCAGCCCGGGACTAGCGTACCGCAAGCACTCTGGGGCCAACGTCCTGACTTTC
TRBD2	TRBV6-6	medium-sized	TRBJ2-5	CASSWQLAGDQETQYF	TGTGCCAGCAGTTGGCAACTAGCGGGAGACCAAGAGACCCAGTACTTC
-	TRBV7-2	-	TRBJ1-1	CASSARTVNTEAFF	TGTGCCAGCAGCGCGAGAACAGTGAACACTGAAGCTTTCTTT
-	TRBV5-1	-	TRBJ2-5	CASTRTTKETQYF	TGCGCCAGCACCAGAACTACTAAAGAGACCCAGTACTTC
TRBD1	TRBV25-1	-	TRBJ2-7	CASSETGASYEQYF	TGTGCCAGCAGTGAAACAGGGGCCTCCTACGAGCAGTACTTC
-	TRBV4-1	-	TRBJ1-1	CASSRNRVAEAFF	TGCGCCAGCAGCCGGAACAGGGTGGCTGAAGCTTTCTTT
-	TRBV7-9	-	TRBJ2-5	CASSSSGAQETQYF	TGTGCCAGCAGCTCATCAGGGGCCCAAGAGACCCAGTACTTC
-	TRBV3-1/TRBV3-2	-	TRBJ2-3	CASSPDYLPDTQYF	TGTGCCAGCAGCCCGGACTACCTGCCCGATACGCAGTATTTT
TRBD2	TRBV4-2	-	TRBJ2-3	CASSQDPPPPPGGYTDTQYF	TGTGCCAGCAGCCAAGATCCCCCTCCCCCCCCGGGAGGGTACACAGATACGCAGTATTTT
-	TRBV11-2	-	TRBJ2-5	CASSAAWETETQYF	TGTGCCAGCAGCGCGGCATGGGAGACGGAGACCCAGTACTTC
-	TRBV11-2	-	TRBJ1-1	CASSLEDYTEAFF	TGTGCCAGCAGCTTAGAAGACTACACTGAAGCTTTCTTT
TRBD2	TRBV24-1	-	TRBJ2-3	CATSSAGGPGDTQYF	TGTGCCACCAGTTCCGCGGGGGGGCCCGGAGATACGCAGTATTTT
TRBD2	TRBV2	-	TRBJ2-3	CASGRASGELTDTQYF	TGTGCCAGCGGGCGGGCTAGCGGGGAGCTCACAGATACGCAGTATTTT
TRBD1	TRBV5-4	-	TRBJ2-5	CASSRSGQLQETQYF	TGTGCCAGCAGCCGATCGGGACAGTTACAAGAGACCCAGTACTTC
TRBD1	TRBV11-3	-	TRBJ1-3	CASSRRTGQPLNTIYF	TGTGCCAGCAGCCGTCGGACAGGGCAGCCATTAAACACCATATATTTT
-	TRBV5-4	-	TRBJ1-2	CASSLGGRTSNYGYTF	TGTGCCAGCAGCTTGGGGGGCCGGACCTCTAACTATGGCTACACCTTC
-	TRBV18	-	TRBJ1-5	CASSGPGGVRAQPQHF	TGTGCCAGCTCAGGCCCGGGGGGGGTGCGGGCTCAGCCCCAGCATTTT
-	TRBV5-1	-	TRBJ1-1	CASSAQGQPNTEAFF	TGCGCCAGCAGCGCCCAAGGACAGCCTAACACTGAAGCTTTCTTT
-	TRBV25-1	-	TRBJ2-3	CASSAADTTDTQYF	TGTGCCAGCAGTGCGGCGGACACCACAGATACGCAGTATTTT
-	TRBV6-5	-	TRBJ1-2	CASSTSGALGYGYTF	TGTGCCAGCAGCACCTCGGGAGCTCTCGGCTATGGCTACACCTTC
-	TRBV12-5	-	TRBJ2-3	CASGSADTQYF	TGTGCTAGTGGTTCGGCAGATACGCAGTATTTT
-	TRBV3-1/TRBV3-2	-	TRBJ2-1	CASSPSCTGPWRVLSYNEQFF	TGTGCCAGCAGCCCTAGTTGCACAGGGCCCTGGCGGGTGCTCTCCTACAATGAGCAGTTCTTC
-	TRBV28	-	TRBJ1-3	CASSLYGVGGNTIYF	TGTGCCAGCAGTTTATACGGGGTTGGGGGAAACACCATATATTTT
-	TRBV19	-	TRBJ1-1	CASSMGTLTYTEAFF	TGTGCCAGTAGTATGGGGACACTTACGTACACTGAAGCTTTCTTT
TRBD1	TRBV9	-	TRBJ1-1	CASSLRTGDEAFF	TGTGCCAGCAGCTTACGGACAGGGGATGAAGCTTTCTTT
-	TRBV7-2	few	TRBJ1-3	CASSLVAFSGNTIYF	TGTGCCAGCAGCTTAGTAGCTTTCTCTGGAAACACCATATATTTT
-	TRBV6-5	-	TRBJ1-5	CASRTHEPNQPQHF	TGTGCCAGCAGAACCCACGAGCCCAATCAGCCCCAGCATTTT
-	TRBV7-2	-	TRBJ2-2	CASSPRTISTGELFF	TGTGCCAGCAGCCCCAGGACTATCTCCACCGGGGAGCTGTTTTTT
-	TRBV12-5	-	TRBJ2-5	CASGPPSEGLQETQYF	TGTGCTAGTGGTCCACCATCTGAGGGTCTCCAAGAGACCCAGTACTTC
-	TRBV5-5	-	TRBJ1-1	CASSSPDRNTEAFF	TGTGCCAGCAGCTCGCCGGACAGGAACACTGAAGCTTTCTTT
-	TRBV29-1	-	TRBJ2-1	CSVEGGEIPYNEQFF	TGCAGCGTTGAAGGGGGGGAGATTCCCTACAATGAGCAGTTCTTC
-	TRBV5-6	-	TRBJ1-6	CASRLRGSYNSPLHF	TGTGCCAGCAGGCTGAGGGGGTCCTATAATTCACCCCTCCACTTT
TRBD1	TRBV2	-	TRBJ1-5	CASWGQGNQPQHF	TGTGCCAGCTGGGGACAGGGCAATCAGCCCCAGCATTTT
TRBD1	TRBV6-5	-	TRBJ2-7	CASSFKGQAPSYEQYF	TGTGCCAGCAGTTTCAAGGGACAGGCTCCCTCCTACGAGCAGTACTTC
TRBD2	TRBV7-6	large	TRBJ2-3	CASSLGAGGSSDTQYF	TGTGCCAGCAGCTTAGGGGCGGGGGGTTCGTCCGATACGCAGTATTTT
-	TRBV4-2	-	TRBJ2-5	CASSQVIGTGGQETQYF	TGTGCCAGCAGCCAAGTCATTGGGACTGGGGGACAAGAGACCCAGTACTTC
-	TRBV5-4	medium-sized	TRBJ2-3	CASSASRGVTDTQYF	TGTGCCAGCAGCGCGAGCAGGGGGGTCACAGATACGCAGTATTTT
-	TRBV14	-	TRBJ1-2	CASSQGFYGYGYTF	TGTGCCAGCAGCCAAGGCTTCTACGGCTATGGCTACACCTTC
-	TRBV5-1	-	TRBJ1-3	CASSYQDSHSGNTIYF	TGCGCCAGCAGCTACCAGGACAGTCACTCTGGAAACACCATATATTTT
-	TRBV28	-	TRBJ1-4	CASKLNQGTRNEKLFF	TGTGCCAGCAAACTCAACCAGGGGACACGAAATGAAAAACTGTTTTTT
TRBD1	TRBV28	-	TRBJ2-7	CASTPIFGTGLYEQYF	TGTGCCAGCACCCCGATATTTGGGACAGGGCTCTACGAGCAGTACTTC
-	TRBV28	-	TRBJ2-5	CASSTGRRYQETQYF	TGTGCCAGCAGTACAGGACGCCGGTACCAAGAGACCCAGTACTTC
-	TRBV7-3	-	TRBJ2-3	CASSPVGATDTQYF	TGTGCCAGCAGCCCCGTGGGGGCCACAGATACGCAGTATTTT
-	TRBV4-2	-	TRBJ1-5	CASSQDPSDQPQHF	TGTGCCAGCAGCCAAGACCCGAGCGACCAGCCCCAGCATTTT
TRBD1	TRBV30	-	TRBJ2-7	CAWSPLGQGVYEQYF	TGTGCCTGGAGCCCTCTGGGACAGGGGGTTTACGAGCAGTACTTC
TRBD1	TRBV3-1/TRBV3-2	-	TRBJ1-6	CASNSQGLPPLHF	TGTGCCAGCAATTCACAGGGGCTCCCACCCCTCCACTTT
TRBD1	TRBV27	-	TRBJ1-5	CASSPQGGPINQPQHF	TGTGCCAGCAGCCCACAGGGGGGTCCGATCAATCAGCCCCAGCATTTT
-	TRBV15	-	TRBJ2-2	CATSRGGGGVNTGELFF	TGTGCCACCAGCAGAGGAGGTGGAGGGGTGAACACCGGGGAGCTGTTTTTT
-	TRBV6-6	few	TRBJ1-5	CASRTTEISNQPQHF	TGTGCCAGCAGGACCACAGAGATTTCAAATCAGCCCCAGCATTTT
-	TRBV19	-	TRBJ1-2	CASSIRQGVDGYTF	TGTGCCAGTAGTATACGACAAGGGGTCGATGGCTACACCTTC
-	TRBV11-1	-	TRBJ2-1	CASSLAPVPDEQFF	TGTGCCAGCAGCTTAGCGCCCGTTCCGGATGAGCAGTTCTTC
-	TRBV3-1/TRBV3-2	few	TRBJ1-4	CASKRRRHPNGDNEKLFF	TGTGCCAGCAAACGACGTCGGCACCCAAACGGAGATAATGAAAAACTGTTTTTT
-	TRBV7-2	-	TRBJ1-1	CASSPQAGGGTEAFF	TGTGCCAGCAGCCCTCAGGCGGGGGGAGGGACTGAAGCTTTCTTT
-	TRBV6-5	few	TRBJ2-5	CASSPFQETQYF	TGTGCCAGCAGCCCCTTCCAAGAGACCCAGTACTTC